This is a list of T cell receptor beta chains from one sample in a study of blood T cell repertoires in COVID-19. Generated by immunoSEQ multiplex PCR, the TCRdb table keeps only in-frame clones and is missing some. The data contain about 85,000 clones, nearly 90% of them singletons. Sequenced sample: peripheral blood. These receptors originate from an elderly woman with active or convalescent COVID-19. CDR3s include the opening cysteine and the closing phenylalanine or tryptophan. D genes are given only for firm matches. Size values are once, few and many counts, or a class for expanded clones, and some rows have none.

DNA: TGTGCCATCAGTGAGAAACAGGGACCTATCTATGGCTACACCTTC
CDR3: CAISEKQGPIYGYTF
V: TRBV10-3
size: NA
J: TRBJ1-2
D: NA

DNA: TGTGCCAGCAGCCATATTAACAGGGAGGAGACCCAGTACTTC
CDR3: CASSHINREETQYF
V: TRBV3-1/TRBV3-2
size: NA
J: TRBJ2-5
D: NA

DNA: TGCAGCGTTGAAGATATCCGGGGTGGTGAGCAGTTCTTC
CDR3: CSVEDIRGGEQFF
V: TRBV29-1
size: NA
J: TRBJ2-1
D: NA

DNA: TGCAGCGTCCTATGGGCGGACAGCCGCTCTGGAAACACCATATATTTT
CDR3: CSVLWADSRSGNTIYF
V: TRBV29-1
size: NA
J: TRBJ1-3
D: NA

DNA: TGTGCCAGCAGCTTATCGCCGACTAGTATAATCGGGGAGCTGTTTTTT
CDR3: CASSLSPTSIIGELFF
V: TRBV7-2
size: NA
J: TRBJ2-2
D: NA

DNA: TGTGCCAGCAGCTTACAGGGCAGTTCAACTAATGAAAAACTGTTTTTT
CDR3: CASSLQGSSTNEKLFF
V: TRBV11-3
size: NA
J: TRBJ1-4
D: NA

DNA: TGTGCCAGCAGCTTAGCTGGTCGAGCCTACGAGCAGTACTTC
CDR3: CASSLAGRAYEQYF
V: TRBV7-2
size: NA
J: TRBJ2-7
D: NA

DNA: TGTGCCAGCTCACTCCTCCCGACTAGCGGGAACTACAATGAGCAGTTCTTC
CDR3: CASSLLPTSGNYNEQFF
V: TRBV18
size: NA
J: TRBJ2-1
D: TRBD2

DNA: TGTGCCAGCAGTGAAGTCCCAGCGTCTAGCACAGATACGCAGTATTTT
CDR3: CASSEVPASSTDTQYF
V: TRBV6-1
size: NA
J: TRBJ2-3
D: NA

DNA: TGCGCCAGCAGCCCTAAGGGTCAGGGGCGAGACACAGATACGCAGTATTTT
CDR3: CASSPKGQGRDTDTQYF
V: TRBV4-3
size: NA
J: TRBJ2-3
D: NA

DNA: TGTGCCAGCAGTTTACAGGGGGCAGGAAGTGAAAAACTGTTTTTT
CDR3: CASSLQGAGSEKLFF
V: TRBV6-2/TRBV6-3
size: NA
J: TRBJ1-4
D: TRBD1

DNA: TGTGCCAGTACCAAACCGGGACAGGTGCTCTATGGCTACACCTTC
CDR3: CASTKPGQVLYGYTF
V: TRBV19
size: once
J: TRBJ1-2
D: TRBD1

DNA: TGTGCCAGCAGCTTAGATCGCGGGCCAACGGGAGCTTTCTTT
CDR3: CASSLDRGPTGAFF
V: TRBV11-2
size: NA
J: TRBJ1-1
D: NA

DNA: TGTGCCAGCAGCGTATTCGACAGGAGCTCTGGGGCCAACGTCCTGACTTTC
CDR3: CASSVFDRSSGANVLTF
V: TRBV9
size: NA
J: TRBJ2-6
D: NA

DNA: TGTGCCAGCAGTCGTTCTCCAGGGGGCGATGGCTACACCTTC
CDR3: CASSRSPGGDGYTF
V: TRBV7-2
size: NA
J: TRBJ1-2
D: TRBD1

DNA: TGTGCCAGCAGTTTGGCAGGGAGGGGCTATGGCTACACCTTC
CDR3: CASSLAGRGYGYTF
V: TRBV28
size: NA
J: TRBJ1-2
D: NA

DNA: TGTGCCACCAGCAGAGATCTCGGGCAGGGCGTGAAGACCCAGTACTTC
CDR3: CATSRDLGQGVKTQYF
V: TRBV15
size: NA
J: TRBJ2-5
D: NA

DNA: TGTGCCAGCAGTTATACAGGTCTTGGAAACACCATATATTTT
CDR3: CASSYTGLGNTIYF
V: TRBV28
size: NA
J: TRBJ1-3
D: NA

DNA: TGTGCCTGGAGTGTACTAGCGGGCACCGGGGAGCTGTTTTTT
CDR3: CAWSVLAGTGELFF
V: TRBV30
size: NA
J: TRBJ2-2
D: TRBD2

DNA: TGTGCCAGTAGTGACAGTTTGAACACTGAAGCTTTCTTT
CDR3: CASSDSLNTEAFF
V: TRBV19
size: NA
J: TRBJ1-1
D: NA

DNA: TGCGCCAGCAGCCAGGGTACGGGGGTGGAGACCCAGTACTTC
CDR3: CASSQGTGVETQYF
V: TRBV4-3
size: NA
J: TRBJ2-5
D: NA

DNA: TGTGCCAGTAAGTCGAGGCTAGCGGGAAGCACAGATACGCAGTATTTT
CDR3: CASKSRLAGSTDTQYF
V: TRBV19
size: NA
J: TRBJ2-3
D: TRBD2

DNA: TGTGCCAGCAGCTTGGAGGTGGCGGGCTACAACCCGTTCTTC
CDR3: CASSLEVAGYNPFF
V: TRBV5-4
size: once
J: TRBJ2-1
D: NA

DNA: TGTGCCATCAGTGAGGGGACAGGGAGGGAGTACTTC
CDR3: CAISEGTGREYF
V: TRBV24-1
size: NA
J: TRBJ2-7
D: TRBD1

DNA: TGTGCCAGCAGTTTACGAACAGGGGGCAATCAGCCCCAGCATTTT
CDR3: CASSLRTGGNQPQHF
V: TRBV28
size: NA
J: TRBJ1-5
D: TRBD1

DNA: TGTGCCAGCAGCGTGATGGGGACTATTCAAGAGACCCAGTACTTC
CDR3: CASSVMGTIQETQYF
V: TRBV9
size: NA
J: TRBJ2-5
D: TRBD2

DNA: TGCGCCAGCAGCAGGGGACAGGGGGTGAACGAGCAGTACTTC
CDR3: CASSRGQGVNEQYF
V: TRBV5-1
size: NA
J: TRBJ2-7
D: TRBD1

DNA: TGTGCCAGCTCACCCGGAGGGGCGGAACAGCCCCAGCATTTT
CDR3: CASSPGGAEQPQHF
V: TRBV18
size: NA
J: TRBJ1-5
D: NA

DNA: TGTGCCAGCTCTATGACAGGCCACTCTGGAAACACCATATATTTT
CDR3: CASSMTGHSGNTIYF
V: TRBV6-5
size: NA
J: TRBJ1-3
D: NA

DNA: TGCGCCAGCAGCTTGGGGGACAGGGGGCCAGGCTACACCTTC
CDR3: CASSLGDRGPGYTF
V: TRBV5-1
size: NA
J: TRBJ1-2
D: TRBD1

DNA: TGTGCCACCAGCAGAGGCTCGGTAGCTCCGTTCTTC
CDR3: CATSRGSVAPFF
V: TRBV15
size: NA
J: TRBJ2-1
D: NA

DNA: TGTGCCAGCTCACCCCGCGACAGGGTATCGTACGAGCAGTACTTC
CDR3: CASSPRDRVSYEQYF
V: TRBV18
size: once
J: TRBJ2-7
D: TRBD1

DNA: TGCGCCAGCAGCTTGGCCGACTCCCCGGGCACAGATACGCAGTATTTT
CDR3: CASSLADSPGTDTQYF
V: TRBV5-1
size: NA
J: TRBJ2-3
D: NA

DNA: TGTGCCAGCAGCCTCATACTAGCGGGGGAGACAGATACGCAGTATTTT
CDR3: CASSLILAGETDTQYF
V: TRBV3-1/TRBV3-2
size: NA
J: TRBJ2-3
D: TRBD2

DNA: TGTGCCAGCTCATCTCCGGGACTAGCGGGAGGCAACTCCTACAATGAGCAGTTCTTC
CDR3: CASSSPGLAGGNSYNEQFF
V: TRBV18
size: NA
J: TRBJ2-1
D: TRBD2

DNA: TGTGCCACCAGTATGCAGGGCTACGAGCAGTACTTC
CDR3: CATSMQGYEQYF
V: TRBV24-1
size: NA
J: TRBJ2-7
D: NA

DNA: TGTGCCTCCGGACCGGGCAGCGGGAGGGCTCTCGGCACAGATACGCAGTATTTT
CDR3: CASGPGSGRALGTDTQYF
V: TRBV28
size: NA
J: TRBJ2-3
D: TRBD2

DNA: TGTGCCAGTACCCCGACAGGGGGGGATGACATTCAGTACTTC
CDR3: CASTPTGGDDIQYF
V: TRBV19
size: NA
J: TRBJ2-4
D: TRBD1

DNA: TGTGCCAGTAGTACCGGCCAGGAAAACCAGGAGACCCAGTACTTC
CDR3: CASSTGQENQETQYF
V: TRBV19
size: NA
J: TRBJ2-5
D: NA

DNA: TGTGCCAGCAGTGCCGCAAGCGGGAGTTCCTACAATGAGCAGTTCTTC
CDR3: CASSAASGSSYNEQFF
V: TRBV6-4
size: NA
J: TRBJ2-1
D: TRBD2

DNA: TGTGCCAGCAACCCCCCGTCGGTCTACGAGCAGTACTTC
CDR3: CASNPPSVYEQYF
V: TRBV7-9
size: NA
J: TRBJ2-7
D: NA

DNA: TGCGCCAGCAGCTTGGCGGGGAGCGCAGATACGCAGTATTTT
CDR3: CASSLAGSADTQYF
V: TRBV5-1
size: NA
J: TRBJ2-3
D: NA

DNA: TGTGCCAGCACCCGAACTAGCGGCCCCGAGCAGTTCTTC
CDR3: CASTRTSGPEQFF
V: TRBV11-2
size: NA
J: TRBJ2-1
D: TRBD2

DNA: TGCGCCAGCAGCACCTCTACCCCCCATGCACCAGATACGCAGTATTTT
CDR3: CASSTSTPHAPDTQYF
V: TRBV5-1
size: NA
J: TRBJ2-3
D: NA

DNA: TGTGCCAGCAGCCGAAATAAACTAAGGGGTAGGACTAGCGGGATCTATGAGCAGTTCTTC
CDR3: CASSRNKLRGRTSGIYEQFF
V: TRBV3-1/TRBV3-2
size: NA
J: TRBJ2-1
D: TRBD2

DNA: TGCGCCAGCAGTCGAATAGCGGGAGCGAACACCGGGGAGCTGTTTTTT
CDR3: CASSRIAGANTGELFF
V: TRBV4-3
size: NA
J: TRBJ2-2
D: TRBD2

DNA: TGTGCCACCAGCAGTTGGACAGGGCTCTCCTGGGAGCAGTACTTC
CDR3: CATSSWTGLSWEQYF
V: TRBV15
size: NA
J: TRBJ2-7
D: TRBD1

DNA: TGTGCCAGTAGACCAGCGGGAGGGATGGGCACCGGGGAGCTGTTTTTT
CDR3: CASRPAGGMGTGELFF
V: TRBV19
size: NA
J: TRBJ2-2
D: TRBD2

DNA: TGTGCCAGCAGTGTGGCAGGGAACCACAATGAGCAGTTCTTC
CDR3: CASSVAGNHNEQFF
V: TRBV2
size: NA
J: TRBJ2-1
D: NA

DNA: TGTGCCAGCACCTTGTCGGGGTACGGCTACACCTTC
CDR3: CASTLSGYGYTF
V: TRBV5-6
size: NA
J: TRBJ1-2
D: NA